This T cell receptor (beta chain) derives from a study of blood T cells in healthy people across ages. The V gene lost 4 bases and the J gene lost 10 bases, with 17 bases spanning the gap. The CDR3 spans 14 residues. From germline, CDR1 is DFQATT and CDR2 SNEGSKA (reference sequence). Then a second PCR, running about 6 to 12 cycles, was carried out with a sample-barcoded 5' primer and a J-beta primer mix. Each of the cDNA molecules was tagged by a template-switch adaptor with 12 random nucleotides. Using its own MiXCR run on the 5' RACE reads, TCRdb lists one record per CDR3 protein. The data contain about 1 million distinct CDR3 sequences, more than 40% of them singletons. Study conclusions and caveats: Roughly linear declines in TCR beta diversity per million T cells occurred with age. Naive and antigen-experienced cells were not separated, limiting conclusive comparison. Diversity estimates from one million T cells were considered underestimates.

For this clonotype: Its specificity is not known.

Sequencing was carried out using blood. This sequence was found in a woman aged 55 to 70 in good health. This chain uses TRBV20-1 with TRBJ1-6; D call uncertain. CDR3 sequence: CSATTTAPPSPLHF. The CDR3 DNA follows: TGCAGTGCTACAACGACGGCTCCCCCGTCACCCCTCCACTTT.